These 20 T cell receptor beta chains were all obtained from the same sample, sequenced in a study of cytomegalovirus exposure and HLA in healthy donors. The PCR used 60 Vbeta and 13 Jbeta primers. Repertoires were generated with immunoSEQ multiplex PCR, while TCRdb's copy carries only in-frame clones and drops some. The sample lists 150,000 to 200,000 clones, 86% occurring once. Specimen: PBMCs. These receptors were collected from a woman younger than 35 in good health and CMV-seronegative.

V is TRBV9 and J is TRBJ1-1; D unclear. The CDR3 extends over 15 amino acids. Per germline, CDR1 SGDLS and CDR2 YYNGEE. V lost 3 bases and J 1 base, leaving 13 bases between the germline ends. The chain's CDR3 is CASSARSVENTEAFF. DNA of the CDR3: TGTGCCAGCAGCGCCCGGTCGGTAGAGAACACTGAAGCTTTCTTT.

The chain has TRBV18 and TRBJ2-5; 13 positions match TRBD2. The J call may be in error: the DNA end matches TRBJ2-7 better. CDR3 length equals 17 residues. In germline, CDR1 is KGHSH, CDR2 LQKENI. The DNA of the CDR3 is TGTGCCAGCTCACCGCTCGGGACTAGCGGGAACACTTACGAGCAGTACTTC. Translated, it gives CASSPLGTSGNTYEQYF.

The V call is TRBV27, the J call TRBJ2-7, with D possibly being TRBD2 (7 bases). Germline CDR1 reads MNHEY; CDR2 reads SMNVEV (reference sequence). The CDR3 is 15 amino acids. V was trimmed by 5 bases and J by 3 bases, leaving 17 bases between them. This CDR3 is CASSLRGGGSYEQYF. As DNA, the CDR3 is TGTGCCAGCAGTCTTAGGGGGGGCGGAAGCTACGAGCAGTACTTC.

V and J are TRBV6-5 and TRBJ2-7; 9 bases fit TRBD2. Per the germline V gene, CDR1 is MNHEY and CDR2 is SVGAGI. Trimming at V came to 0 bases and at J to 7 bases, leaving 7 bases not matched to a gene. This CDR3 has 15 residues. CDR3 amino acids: CASSYSIAGAREQYF. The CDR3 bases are TGTGCCAGCAGTTACTCGATAGCGGGAGCGCGGGAGCAGTACTTC.

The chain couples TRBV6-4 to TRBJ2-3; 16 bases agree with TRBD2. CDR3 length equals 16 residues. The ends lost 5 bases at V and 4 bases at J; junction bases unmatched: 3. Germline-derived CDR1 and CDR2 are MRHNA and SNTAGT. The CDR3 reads CASSLGLAGGPDTQYF. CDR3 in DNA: TGTGCCAGCAGTTTGGGACTAGCGGGAGGGCCAGATACGCAGTATTTT.

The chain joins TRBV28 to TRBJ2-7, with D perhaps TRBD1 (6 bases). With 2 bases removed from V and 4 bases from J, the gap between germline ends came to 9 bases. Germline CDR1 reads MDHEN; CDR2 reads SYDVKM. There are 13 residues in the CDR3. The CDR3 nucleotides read TGTGCCAGCAGTTTAGGACAGATATACGAGCAGTACTTC. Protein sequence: CASSLGQIYEQYF. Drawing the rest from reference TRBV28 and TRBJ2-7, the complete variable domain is DVKVTQSSRYLVKRTGEKVFLECVQDMDHENMFWYRQDPGLGLRLIYFSYDVKMKEKGDIPEGYSVSREKKERFSLILESASTNQTSMYLCASSLGQIYEQYFGPGTRLTVT.

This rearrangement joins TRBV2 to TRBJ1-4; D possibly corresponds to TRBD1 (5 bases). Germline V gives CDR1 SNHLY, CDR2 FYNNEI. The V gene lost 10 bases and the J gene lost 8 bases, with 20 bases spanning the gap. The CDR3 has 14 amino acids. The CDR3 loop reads CATGGTRRNEKLFF. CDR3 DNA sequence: TGTGCCACTGGGGGGACCCGAAGAAACGAAAAACTGTTTTTT.

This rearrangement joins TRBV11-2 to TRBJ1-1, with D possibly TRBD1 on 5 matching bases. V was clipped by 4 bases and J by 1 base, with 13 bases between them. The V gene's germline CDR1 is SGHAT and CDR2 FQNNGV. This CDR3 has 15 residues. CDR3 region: CASSSRGAGNTEAFF. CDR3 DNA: TGTGCCAGCAGCTCGAGGGGAGCGGGGAACACTGAAGCTTTCTTT.

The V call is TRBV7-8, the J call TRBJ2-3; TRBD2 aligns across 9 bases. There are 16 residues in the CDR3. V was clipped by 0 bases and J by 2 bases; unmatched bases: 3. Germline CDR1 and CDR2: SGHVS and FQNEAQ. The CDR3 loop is CASSLAASGVTDTQYF. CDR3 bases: TGTGCCAGCAGCTTAGCAGCTAGCGGGGTCACAGATACGCAGTATTTT.

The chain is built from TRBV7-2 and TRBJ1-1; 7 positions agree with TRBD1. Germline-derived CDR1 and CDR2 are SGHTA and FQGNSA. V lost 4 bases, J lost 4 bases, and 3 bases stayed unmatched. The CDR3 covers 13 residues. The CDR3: CASSSPGGTEAFF. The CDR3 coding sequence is TGTGCCAGCAGCTCACCAGGGGGCACTGAAGCTTTCTTT.

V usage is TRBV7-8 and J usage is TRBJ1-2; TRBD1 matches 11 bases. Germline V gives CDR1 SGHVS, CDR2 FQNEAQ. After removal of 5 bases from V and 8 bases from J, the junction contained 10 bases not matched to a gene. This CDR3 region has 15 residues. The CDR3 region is CASSKRGQGAGGYTF. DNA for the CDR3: TGTGCCAGCAGCAAAAGAGGACAGGGGGCGGGCGGCTACACCTTC.

The CDR3 spells CASSEWTGENEKLFF. CDR3 nucleotides: TGTGCCAGCAGTGAATGGACTGGGGAGAATGAAAAACTGTTTTTT. The chain is built from TRBV25-1 and TRBJ1-4; no definite D call. Germline V gene sequence: CDR1 MGHDK, CDR2 SYGVNS. The length of the CDR3 is 15 residues. Trimming shortened V by 1 base and J by 5 bases, and 11 bases separated the two germline ends.

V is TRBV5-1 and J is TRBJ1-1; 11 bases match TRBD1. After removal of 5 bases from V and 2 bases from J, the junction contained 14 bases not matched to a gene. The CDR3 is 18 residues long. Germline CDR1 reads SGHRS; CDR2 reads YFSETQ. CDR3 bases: TGCGCCAGCAGTCCAGGACAGGGGGCCAGTGACCGAAACACTGAAGCTTTCTTT. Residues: CASSPGQGASDRNTEAFF.

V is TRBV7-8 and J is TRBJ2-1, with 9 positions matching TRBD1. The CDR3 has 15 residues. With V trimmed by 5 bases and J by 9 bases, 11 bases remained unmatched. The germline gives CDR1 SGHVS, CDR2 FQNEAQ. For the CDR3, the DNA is TGTGCCAGCAGCAACGGACAGGGGACGACCAGTGAGCAGTTCTTC. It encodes CASSNGQGTTSEQFF.

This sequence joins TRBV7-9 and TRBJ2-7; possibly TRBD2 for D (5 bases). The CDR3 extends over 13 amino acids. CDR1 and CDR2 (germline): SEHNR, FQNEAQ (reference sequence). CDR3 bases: TGTTCTAGCAGCGAAAACAGAGCCTACGAGCAGTACTTC. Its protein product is CSSSENRAYEQYF.

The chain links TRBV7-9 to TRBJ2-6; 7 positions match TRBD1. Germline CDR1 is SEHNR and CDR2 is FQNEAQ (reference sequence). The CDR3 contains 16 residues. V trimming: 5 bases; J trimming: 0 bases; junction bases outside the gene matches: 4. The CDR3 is CASSPTGNSGANVLTF. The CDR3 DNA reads TGTGCCAGCAGCCCGACAGGGAACTCTGGGGCCAACGTCCTGACTTTC.

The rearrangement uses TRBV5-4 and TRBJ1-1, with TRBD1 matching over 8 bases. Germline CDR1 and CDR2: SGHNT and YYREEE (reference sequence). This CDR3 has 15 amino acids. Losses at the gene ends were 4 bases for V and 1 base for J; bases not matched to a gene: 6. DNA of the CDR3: TGTGCCAGCAGCGACAGGGGAGGTGGGAACACTGAAGCTTTCTTT. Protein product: CASSDRGGGNTEAFF.

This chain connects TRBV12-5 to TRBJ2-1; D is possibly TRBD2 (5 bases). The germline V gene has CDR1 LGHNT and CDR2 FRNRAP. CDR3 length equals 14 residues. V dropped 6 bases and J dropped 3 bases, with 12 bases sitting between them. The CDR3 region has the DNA TGTGCTAGTGGGGACTCTACTTACTACAATGAGCAGTTCTTC. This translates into CASGDSTYYNEQFF.

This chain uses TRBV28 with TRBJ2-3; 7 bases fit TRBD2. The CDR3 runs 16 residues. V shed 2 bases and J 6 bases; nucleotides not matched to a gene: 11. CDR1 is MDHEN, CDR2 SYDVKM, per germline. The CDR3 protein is CASSLSPDYGRDTQYF. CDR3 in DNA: TGTGCCAGCAGTTTAAGTCCAGACTACGGGAGGGATACGCAGTATTTT. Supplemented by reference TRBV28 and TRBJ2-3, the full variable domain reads DVKVTQSSRYLVKRTGEKVFLECVQDMDHENMFWYRQDPGLGLRLIYFSYDVKMKEKGDIPEGYSVSREKKERFSLILESASTNQTSMYLCASSLSPDYGRDTQYFGPGTRLTVL.

The CDR3, as DNA: TGTGCCAGCAGTTTATCATCCGGGCGACTAGCGGCCCTCGGCGATGAGCAGTTCTTC. Amino acids: CASSLSSGRLAALGDEQFF. This chain uses TRBV27 with TRBJ2-1, with 9 bases aligning to TRBD2. CDR1 is MNHEY and CDR2 is SMNVEV in the germline V gene (reference sequence). The V segment lost 0 bases and the J segment 8 bases; nucleotides outside the gene matches: 17. The CDR3 has 19 residues.